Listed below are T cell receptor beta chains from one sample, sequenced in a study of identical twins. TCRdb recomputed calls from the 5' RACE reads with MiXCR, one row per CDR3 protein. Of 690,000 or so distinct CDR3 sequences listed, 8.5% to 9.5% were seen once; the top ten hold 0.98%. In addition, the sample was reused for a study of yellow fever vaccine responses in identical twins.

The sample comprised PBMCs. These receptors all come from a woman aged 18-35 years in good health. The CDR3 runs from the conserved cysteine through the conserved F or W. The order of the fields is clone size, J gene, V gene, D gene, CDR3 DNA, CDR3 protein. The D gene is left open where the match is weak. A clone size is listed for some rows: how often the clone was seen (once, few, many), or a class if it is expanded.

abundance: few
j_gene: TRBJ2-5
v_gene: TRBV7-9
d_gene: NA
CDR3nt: TGTGCCAGCAGTCCCCCAGGCTTCGAGACCCAGTACTTC
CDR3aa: CASSPPGFETQYF

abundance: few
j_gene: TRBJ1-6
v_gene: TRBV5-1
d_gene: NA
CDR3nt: TGCGCCAGCAGCTTGTTTCCGGGACAAAATAATTCACCCCTCCACTTT
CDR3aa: CASSLFPGQNNSPLHF

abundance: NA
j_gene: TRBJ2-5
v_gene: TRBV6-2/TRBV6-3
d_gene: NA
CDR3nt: TGTGCCAGCAGTTACTCGAAAGGCGGGACGGTCCCTCCGATCAAAGAGACCCAGTACTTC
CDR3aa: CASSYSKGGTVPPIKETQYF

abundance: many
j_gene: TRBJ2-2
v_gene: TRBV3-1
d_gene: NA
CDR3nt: TGTGCCAGCAGCCAAGGGGGAAGCACCGGGGAGCTGTTTTTT
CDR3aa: CASSQGGSTGELFF

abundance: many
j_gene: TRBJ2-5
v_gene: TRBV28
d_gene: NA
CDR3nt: TGTGCCAGCAGTCAAGGACGGTCAGTGACCCAGTACTTC
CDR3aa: CASSQGRSVTQYF

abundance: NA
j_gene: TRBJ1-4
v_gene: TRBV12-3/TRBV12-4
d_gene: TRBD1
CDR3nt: TGTGCCAGCAGGGCCGGGACAGAGGGTGAAAAACTGTTTTTT
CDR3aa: CASRAGTEGEKLFF

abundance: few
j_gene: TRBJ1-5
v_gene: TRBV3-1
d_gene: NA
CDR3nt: TGTGCCAGCAGCCACGGGCAGGGGCCCAATCAGCCCCAGCATTTT
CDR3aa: CASSHGQGPNQPQHF

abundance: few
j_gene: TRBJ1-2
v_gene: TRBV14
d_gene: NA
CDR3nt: TGTGCCAGCAGCCAAGCCATGGTACAGGGTGCTGGCTACACCTTC
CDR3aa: CASSQAMVQGAGYTF

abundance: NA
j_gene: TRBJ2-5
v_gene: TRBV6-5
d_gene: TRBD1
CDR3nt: TGTGCCAGCAGTCACCGGGACAGGGGGCTCCAAGAGACCCAGTACTTC
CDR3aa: CASSHRDRGLQETQYF

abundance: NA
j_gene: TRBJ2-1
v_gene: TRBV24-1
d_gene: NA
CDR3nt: TGTGCCACCAGTGATTTGCAGGGGTCGGCGTTCTTC
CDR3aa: CATSDLQGSAFF

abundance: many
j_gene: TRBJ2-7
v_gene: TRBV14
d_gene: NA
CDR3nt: TGTGCCAGCAGCCAAACTCCCTTTGGGTTCGAACCCTACGAGCAGTACTTC
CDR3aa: CASSQTPFGFEPYEQYF

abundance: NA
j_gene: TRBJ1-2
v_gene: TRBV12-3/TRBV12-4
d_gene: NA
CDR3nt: TGTGCCACCAAGGTCTTACTGGGCAACTATGGCTACACCTTC
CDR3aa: CATKVLLGNYGYTF

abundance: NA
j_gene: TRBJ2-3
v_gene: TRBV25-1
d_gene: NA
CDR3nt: TGTGCCAGCAGTGAATGGGCGGGAAACACAGATACGCAGTATTTT
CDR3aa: CASSEWAGNTDTQYF

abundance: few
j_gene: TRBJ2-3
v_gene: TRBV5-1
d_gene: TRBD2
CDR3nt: TGCGCCAGCAGCTTGGGAGGCGGGGGACTAGGGACCACAGATACGCAGTATTTT
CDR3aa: CASSLGGGGLGTTDTQYF

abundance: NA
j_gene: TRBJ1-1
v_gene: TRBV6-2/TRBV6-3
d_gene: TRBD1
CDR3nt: TGTGCCAGCAGTTACTCCTGGACAGGAAAGAACACTGAAGCTTTCTTT
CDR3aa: CASSYSWTGKNTEAFF

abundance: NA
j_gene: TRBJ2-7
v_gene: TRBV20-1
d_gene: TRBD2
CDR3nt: TGCAGTGCTGGACTAGCGGGAGGGTGGTCCTACGAGCAGTACTTC
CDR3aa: CSAGLAGGWSYEQYF

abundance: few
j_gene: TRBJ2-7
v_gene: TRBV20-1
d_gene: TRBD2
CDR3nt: TGCAGTGCTAGACTTTCCGGGACTACCTACGAGCAGTACTTC
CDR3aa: CSARLSGTTYEQYF

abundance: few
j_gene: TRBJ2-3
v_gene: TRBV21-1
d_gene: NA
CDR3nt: TGTGCCAGCAGCAAATTAGTCGGAAGAAAGGGCACAGATACGCAGTATTTT
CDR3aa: CASSKLVGRKGTDTQYF

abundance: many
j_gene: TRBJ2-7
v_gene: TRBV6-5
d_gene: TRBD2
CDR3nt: TGTGCCAGCAGTTACCTAGCGGGGGACCTACCCTCCTACGAGCAGTACTTC
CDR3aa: CASSYLAGDLPSYEQYF

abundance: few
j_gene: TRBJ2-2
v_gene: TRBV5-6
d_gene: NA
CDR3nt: TGTGCCAGCAGCTCCGGATCAAGAACCGGGGAGCTGTTTTTT
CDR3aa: CASSSGSRTGELFF

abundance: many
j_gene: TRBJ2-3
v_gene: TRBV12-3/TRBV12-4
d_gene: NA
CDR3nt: TGTGCCAGCAGTTTATCCCTAGGGGGGACAGATACGCAGTATTTT
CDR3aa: CASSLSLGGTDTQYF

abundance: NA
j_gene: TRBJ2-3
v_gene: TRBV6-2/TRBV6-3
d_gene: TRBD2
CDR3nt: TGTGCCAGCAGTCCACTCATTATCGAAGGTTCTAGCGGGAGTGCAGATACGCAGTATTTT
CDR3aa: CASSPLIIEGSSGSADTQYF

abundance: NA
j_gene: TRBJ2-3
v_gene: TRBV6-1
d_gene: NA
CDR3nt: TGTGCCAGTCGGGGGGCAGGCGTATATACGCAGTATTTT
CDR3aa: CASRGAGVYTQYF

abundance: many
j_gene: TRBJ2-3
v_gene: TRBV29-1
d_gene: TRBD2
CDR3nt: TGCAGCGTTGACAGGGAGGGGACAGATACGCAGTATTTT
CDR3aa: CSVDREGTDTQYF

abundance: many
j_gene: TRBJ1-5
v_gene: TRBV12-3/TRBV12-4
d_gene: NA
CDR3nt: TGTGCCAGCAGTACCGGTCCTGGATCTCCCCAGCATTTT
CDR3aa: CASSTGPGSPQHF

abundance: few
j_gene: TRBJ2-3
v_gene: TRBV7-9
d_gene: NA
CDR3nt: TGTGCCAGCAGCTTAGCGTGGGGAGATACGCAGTATTTT
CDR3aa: CASSLAWGDTQYF

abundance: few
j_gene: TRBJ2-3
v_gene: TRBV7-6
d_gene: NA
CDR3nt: TGTGCCAGCAGCGAACTTCCTACAGGCACTACGCAGTATTTT
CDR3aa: CASSELPTGTTQYF

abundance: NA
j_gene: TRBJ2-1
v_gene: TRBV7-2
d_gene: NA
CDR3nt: TGTGCCAGCAGTTTCGCACGGGGAGATGAGCAGTTCTTC
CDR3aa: CASSFARGDEQFF

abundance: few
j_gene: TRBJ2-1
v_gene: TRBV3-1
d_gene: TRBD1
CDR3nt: TGTGCCAGCAGCCAAGAATCAGGGTTTAATAGGGGGCCCCGTCCTAACGTCGAGCAGTTCTTC
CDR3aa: CASSQESGFNRGPRPNVEQFF

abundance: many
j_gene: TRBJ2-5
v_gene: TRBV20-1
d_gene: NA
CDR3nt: TGCAGTGCAAAGCCGGGGTCCGCCAGCGGGACCCAGTACTTC
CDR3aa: CSAKPGSASGTQYF

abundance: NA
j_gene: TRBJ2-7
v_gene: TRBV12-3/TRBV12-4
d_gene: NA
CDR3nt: TGTGCCAGCAGTTTAATGGACGAGCAGTACTTC
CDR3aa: CASSLMDEQYF

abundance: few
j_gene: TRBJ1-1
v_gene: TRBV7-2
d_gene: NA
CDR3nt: TGTGCCAGCAGCTTTGCAGGGAGCACTGAAGCTTTCTTT
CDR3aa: CASSFAGSTEAFF

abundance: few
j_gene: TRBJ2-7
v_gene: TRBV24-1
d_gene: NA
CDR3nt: TGTGCCAACAGCAGGGACCTATCCTACGAGCAGTACTTC
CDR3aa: CANSRDLSYEQYF

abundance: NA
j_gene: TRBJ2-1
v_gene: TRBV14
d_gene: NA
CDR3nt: TGTGCCAGCAGCCAAGAGACAGGCAGATTCAATGAGCAGTTCTTC
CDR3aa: CASSQETGRFNEQFF

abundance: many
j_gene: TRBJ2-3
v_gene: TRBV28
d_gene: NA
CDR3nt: TGTGCCAGCAGTTTAGTAGATACGCAGTATTTT
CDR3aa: CASSLVDTQYF

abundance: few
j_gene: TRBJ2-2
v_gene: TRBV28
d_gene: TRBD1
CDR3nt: TGTGCCAGCAGTAGACTGGACAGGGTAACCGGGGAGCTGTTTTTT
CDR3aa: CASSRLDRVTGELFF

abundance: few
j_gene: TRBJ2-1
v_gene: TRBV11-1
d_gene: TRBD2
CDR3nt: TGTGCCAGCAGCTCGGGACTAGCGGGGGGGCCGGTAGAAGATGAGCAGTTCTTC
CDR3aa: CASSSGLAGGPVEDEQFF

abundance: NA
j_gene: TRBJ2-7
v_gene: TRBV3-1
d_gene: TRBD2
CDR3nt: TGTGCCAGCACCCAACCGGGACTAGCGGGGTACGAGCAGTACTTC
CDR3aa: CASTQPGLAGYEQYF

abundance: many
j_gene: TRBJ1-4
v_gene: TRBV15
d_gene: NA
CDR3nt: TGTGCCACCAGAAGTTCAGGGTATGAAAAACTGTTTTTT
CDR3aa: CATRSSGYEKLFF

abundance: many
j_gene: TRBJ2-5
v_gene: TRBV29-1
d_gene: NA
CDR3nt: TGCAGCGTTGGCAGGATTGGGGAGACCCAGTACTTC
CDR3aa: CSVGRIGETQYF

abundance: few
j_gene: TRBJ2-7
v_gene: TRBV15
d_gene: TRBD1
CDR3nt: TGTGCCACCAGCAGCGGACAGGGGGTGTCCTACGAGCAGTACTTC
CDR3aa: CATSSGQGVSYEQYF